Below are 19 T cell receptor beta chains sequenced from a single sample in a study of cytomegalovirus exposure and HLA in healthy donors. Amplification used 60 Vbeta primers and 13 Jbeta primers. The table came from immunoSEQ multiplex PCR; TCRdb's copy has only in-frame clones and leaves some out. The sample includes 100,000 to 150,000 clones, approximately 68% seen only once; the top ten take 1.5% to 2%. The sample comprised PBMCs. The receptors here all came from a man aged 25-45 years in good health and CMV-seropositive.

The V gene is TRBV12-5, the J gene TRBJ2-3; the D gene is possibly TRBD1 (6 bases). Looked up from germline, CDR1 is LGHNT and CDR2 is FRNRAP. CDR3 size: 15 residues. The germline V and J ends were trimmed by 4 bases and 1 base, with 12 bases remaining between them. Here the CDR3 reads CASGSPGDGTDTQYF. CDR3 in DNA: TGTGCTAGTGGTTCTCCAGGGGATGGCACAGATACGCAGTATTTT. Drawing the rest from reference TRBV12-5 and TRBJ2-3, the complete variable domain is DARVTQTPRHKVTEMGQEVTMRCQPILGHNTVFWYRQTMMQGLELLAYFRNRAPLDDSGMPKDRFSAEMPDATLATLKIQPSEPRDSAVYFCASGSPGDGTDTQYFGPGTRLTVL.

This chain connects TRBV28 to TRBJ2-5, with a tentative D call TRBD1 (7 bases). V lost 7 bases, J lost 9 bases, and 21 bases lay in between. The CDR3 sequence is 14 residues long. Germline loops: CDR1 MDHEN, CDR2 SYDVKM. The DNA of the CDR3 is TGTGCCAGCAACCAGGGGGGAGACGGTCTGTCCCAGTACTTC. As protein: CASNQGGDGLSQYF.

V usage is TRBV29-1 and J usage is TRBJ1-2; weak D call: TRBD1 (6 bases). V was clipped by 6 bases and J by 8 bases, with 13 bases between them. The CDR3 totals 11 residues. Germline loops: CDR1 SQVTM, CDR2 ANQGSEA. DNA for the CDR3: TGCAGCGTAGCCCACAGGGAGGGCTACACCTTC. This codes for CSVAHREGYTF. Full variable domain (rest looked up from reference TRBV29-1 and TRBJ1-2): SAVISQKPSRDICQRGTSLTIQCQVDSQVTMMFWYRQQPGQSLTLIATANQGSEATYESGFVIDKFPISRPNLTFSTLTVSNMSPEDSSIYLCSVAHREGYTFGSGTRLTVV.

CDR3 protein: CATRDPSVAFQETQYF. The CDR3 DNA reads TGTGCCACCCGTGATCCATCCGTAGCCTTTCAAGAGACCCAGTACTTC. The chain joins TRBV15 to TRBJ2-5; no clear D. V shed 8 bases and J shed 2 bases, with 21 bases lying between them. The CDR3 runs 16 residues. Germline CDR1 LNHNV, CDR2 YYDKDF (reference sequence).

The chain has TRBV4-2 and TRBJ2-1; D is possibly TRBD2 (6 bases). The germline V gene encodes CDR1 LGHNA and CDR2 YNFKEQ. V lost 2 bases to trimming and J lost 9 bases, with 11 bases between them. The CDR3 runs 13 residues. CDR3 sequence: CASSQRLGGEQFF. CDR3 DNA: TGTGCCAGCAGCCAACGCTTGGGGGGTGAGCAGTTCTTC.

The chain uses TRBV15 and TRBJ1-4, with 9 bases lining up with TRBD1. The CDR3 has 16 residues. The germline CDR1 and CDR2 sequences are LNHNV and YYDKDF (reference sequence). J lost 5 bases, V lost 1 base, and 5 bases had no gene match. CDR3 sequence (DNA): TGTGCCACCAGCAGAGTAGTCGGGACAGGGAATGAAAAACTGTTTTTT. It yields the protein CATSRVVGTGNEKLFF.

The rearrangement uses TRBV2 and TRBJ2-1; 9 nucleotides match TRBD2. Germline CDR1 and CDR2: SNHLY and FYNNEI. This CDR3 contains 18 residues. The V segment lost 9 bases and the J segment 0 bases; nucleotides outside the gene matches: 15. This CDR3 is CASNRALAGRVSYNEQFF. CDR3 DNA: TGTGCCAGTAATCGGGCGCTAGCGGGACGAGTCTCCTACAATGAGCAGTTCTTC. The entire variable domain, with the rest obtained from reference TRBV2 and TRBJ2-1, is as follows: EPEVTQTPSHQVTQMGQEVILRCVPISNHLYFYWYRQILGQKVEFLVSFYNNEISEKSEIFDDQFSVERPDGSNFTLKIRSTKLEDSAMYFCASNRALAGRVSYNEQFFGPGTRLTVL.

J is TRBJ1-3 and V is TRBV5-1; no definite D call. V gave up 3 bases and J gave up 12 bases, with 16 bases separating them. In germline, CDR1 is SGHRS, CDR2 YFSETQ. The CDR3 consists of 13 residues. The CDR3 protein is CASSSLRSTHIYF. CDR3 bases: TGCGCCAGCAGCTCCCTTAGATCGACACACATATATTTT. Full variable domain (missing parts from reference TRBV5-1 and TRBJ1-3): KAGVTQTPRYLIKTRGQQVTLSCSPISGHRSVSWYQQTPGQGLQFLFEYFSETQRNKGNFPGRFSGRQFSNSRSEMNVSTLELGDSALYLCASSSLRSTHIYFGEGSWLTVV.

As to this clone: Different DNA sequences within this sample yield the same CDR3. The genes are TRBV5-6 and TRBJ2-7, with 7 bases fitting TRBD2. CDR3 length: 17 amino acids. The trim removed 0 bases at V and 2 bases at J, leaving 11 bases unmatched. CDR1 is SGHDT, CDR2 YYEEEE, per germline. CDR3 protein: CASSLGTGGLLTYEQYF. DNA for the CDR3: TGTGCCAGCAGCTTGGGGACGGGGGGACTGCTGACCTACGAGCAGTACTTC.

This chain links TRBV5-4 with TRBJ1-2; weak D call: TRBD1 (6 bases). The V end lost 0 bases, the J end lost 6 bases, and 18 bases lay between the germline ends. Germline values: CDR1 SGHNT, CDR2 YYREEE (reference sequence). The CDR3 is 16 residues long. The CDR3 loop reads CASSLGDTGILNGYTF. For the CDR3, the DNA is TGTGCCAGCAGCTTGGGGGACACAGGAATTCTCAATGGCTACACCTTC.

The CDR3 coding sequence is TGTGCCAGCAGTGCTAGCGGGAACCATCTCTACGAGCAGTACTTC. Protein: CASSASGNHLYEQYF. The gene calls are TRBV6-5 and TRBJ2-7, with 9 bases identical to TRBD2. The CDR3 has 15 amino acids. CDR1 and CDR2 from the germline V gene are MNHEY and SVGAGI. V lost 5 bases, J lost 3 bases, and 8 bases stayed unmatched.

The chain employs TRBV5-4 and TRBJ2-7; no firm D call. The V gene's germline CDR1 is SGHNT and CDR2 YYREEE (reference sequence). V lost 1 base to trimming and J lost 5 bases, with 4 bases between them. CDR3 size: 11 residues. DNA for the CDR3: TGTGCCAGCAGCTTGAGAGACGAGCAGTACTTC. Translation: CASSLRDEQYF.

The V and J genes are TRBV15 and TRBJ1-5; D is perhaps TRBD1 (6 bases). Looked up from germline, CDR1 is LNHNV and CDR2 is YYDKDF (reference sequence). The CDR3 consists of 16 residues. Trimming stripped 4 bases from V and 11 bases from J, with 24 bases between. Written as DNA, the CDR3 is TGTGCCACCAGCATAGGAACAGGGTCCGGGGTCACGACCCAGCATTTT. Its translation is CATSIGTGSGVTTQHF. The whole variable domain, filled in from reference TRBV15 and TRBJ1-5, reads DAMVIQNPRYQVTQFGKPVTLSCSQTLNHNVMYWYQQKSSQAPKLLFHYYDKDFNNEADTPDNFQSRRPNTSFCFLDIRSPGLGDTAMYLCATSIGTGSGVTTQHFGDGTRLSIL.

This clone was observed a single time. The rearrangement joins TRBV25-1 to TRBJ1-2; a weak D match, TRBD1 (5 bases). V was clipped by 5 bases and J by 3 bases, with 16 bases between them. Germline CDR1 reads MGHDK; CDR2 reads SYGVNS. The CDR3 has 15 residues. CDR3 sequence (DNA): TGTGCCAGCAGTCCGTCAGGGCTAGGGGACTATGGCTACACCTTC. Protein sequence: CASSPSGLGDYGYTF.

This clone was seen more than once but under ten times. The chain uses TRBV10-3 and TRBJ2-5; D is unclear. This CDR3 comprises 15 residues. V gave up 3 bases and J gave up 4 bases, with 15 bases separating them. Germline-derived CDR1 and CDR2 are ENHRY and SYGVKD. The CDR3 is CAISDSRSSGETQYF. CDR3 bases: TGTGCCATCAGTGACTCGAGGTCGTCGGGAGAGACCCAGTACTTC.

CDR3 sequence reads: CASSPDSGSREQYF. CDR3 nucleotide sequence: TGTGCCAGCAGCCCCGACAGCGGGAGTAGGGAGCAGTACTTC. The chain recombines TRBV27 with TRBJ2-7, with 8 bases aligning to TRBD2. CDR1 MNHEY and CDR2 SMNVEV come from the germline V gene (reference sequence). V was pared by 6 bases and J by 7 bases, with 11 bases of the junction left unmatched. The CDR3 is 14 amino acids.

The CDR3 bases are TGTGCCAGCTCACCACGCCTAAGAGAGACCCAGTACTTC. Translating gives CASSPRLRETQYF. This rearrangement joins TRBV18 to TRBJ2-5, with unresolved D. The germline gives CDR1 KGHSH, CDR2 LQKENI. V gave up 1 base and J gave up 4 bases, with 7 bases separating them. The CDR3 runs 13 residues.

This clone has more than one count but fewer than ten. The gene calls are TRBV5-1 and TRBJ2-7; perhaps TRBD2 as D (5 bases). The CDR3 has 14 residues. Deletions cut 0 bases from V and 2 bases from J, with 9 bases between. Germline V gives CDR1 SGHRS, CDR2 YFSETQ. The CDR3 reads CASSLGDYTYEQYF. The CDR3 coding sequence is TGCGCCAGCAGCTTGGGCGACTACACCTACGAGCAGTACTTC.

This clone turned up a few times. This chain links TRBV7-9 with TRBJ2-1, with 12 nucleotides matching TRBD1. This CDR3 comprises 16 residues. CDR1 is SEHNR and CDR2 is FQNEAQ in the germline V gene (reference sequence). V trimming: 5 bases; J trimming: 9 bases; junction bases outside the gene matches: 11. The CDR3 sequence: CASSPPGQGADSEQFF. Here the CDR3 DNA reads TGTGCCAGCAGCCCACCGGGACAGGGGGCCGATAGTGAGCAGTTCTTC.